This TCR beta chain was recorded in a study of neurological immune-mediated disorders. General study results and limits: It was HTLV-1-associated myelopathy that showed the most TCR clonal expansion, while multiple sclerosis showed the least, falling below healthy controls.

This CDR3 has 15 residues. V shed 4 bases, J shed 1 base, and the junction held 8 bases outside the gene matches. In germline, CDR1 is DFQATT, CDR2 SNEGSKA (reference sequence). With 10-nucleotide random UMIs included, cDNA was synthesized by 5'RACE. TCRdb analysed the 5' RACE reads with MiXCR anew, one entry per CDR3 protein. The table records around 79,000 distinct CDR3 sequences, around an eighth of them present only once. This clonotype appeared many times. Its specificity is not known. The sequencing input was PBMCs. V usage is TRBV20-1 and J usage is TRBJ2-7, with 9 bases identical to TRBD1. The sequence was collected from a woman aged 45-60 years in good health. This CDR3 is CSAISPGQGSYEQYF. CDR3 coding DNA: TGCAGTGCTATAAGCCCGGGACAGGGTTCCTACGAGCAGTACTTC.